The source of this TCR beta chain is a study of identical twins listed by TCRdb under 2016. For the wider study: TCR alpha and beta repertoires from monozygotic twins, unrelated adults of various ages and cord blood were deep-sequenced to test whether fetal clonotypes persist. To rule out contamination, the twin experiments were replicated at different times with different library preparation protocols.

Libraries were constructed by 5' RACE. Sequencer: Illumina HiSeq 2000. A universal primer binding site was added through template switching, and the final cDNA carried a unique molecular identifier so that TCR cDNA molecules could be counted accurately. Specific primers in the conserved constant-segment region were used to synthesize first-strand cDNA for the TCR alpha and beta chains. To control for contamination, every cDNA library was double barcoded, receiving both a SMART-Mk sample barcode and Illumina barcodes. Two successive PCR steps introduced TruSeq adapter sequences along with Illumina sample barcodes. The Illumina HiSeq platform was used with custom primers to sequence TCR alpha and beta cDNA libraries. The source study handled its data this way. MiGEC was used to process raw reads and extract unique molecular identifiers, and MiXCR was used to find CDR3 positions. Recombination models were inferred per individual with the repgenHMM and IGoR tools using an EM algorithm. The tcR package in R was used for shared clonotype analysis, with sharing normalized by the product of cloneset sizes. To study raw recombination free of thymic and clonal selection effects, out-of-frame nonproductive sequences were analyzed. TCRdb trimmed the raw reads at Q25, called clones with MiXCR and kept productive beta chains. Identical CDR3 protein sequences are pooled into one entry, listed with their most common genes and DNA. TCRdb's processing, not the authors', yielded these V and J calls. The sample data list 640,000 or so distinct CDR3 sequences, and 5.5% to 6.5% of these were observed just once. The top ten hold approximately 2% of the sample.

V is trimmed back by 6 bases and J by 1 base, and the junction contains 19 bases that no gene match accounts for. Via the germline V gene (reference sequence), CDR1 is MNHEY and CDR2 SMNVEV. From cysteine to phenylalanine, the CDR3 is 19 amino acids long. CDR3 DNA is the only sequence kept; it has 57 bases, read in frame from the first base. As regards this clonotype: Its recognized antigen is unknown. Per-base qualities were not stored, and no clone one base away is much larger.

Study-wide findings and limitations: Fewer insertions were carried by abundant cord blood beta clonotypes; a weaker similar trend was observed in young adult naive repertoires, while no such trend was observed in memory repertoires. Invariant T cells such as MAIT and iNKT could partly confound zero-insertion analyses, although diverse VJ usage argued against such confounding for most clonotypes. In beta out-of-frame sequences, excess twin sharing was weaker, because having fewer shared sequences lowered the signal-to-noise ratio. In monozygotic twins, recombination models systematically underestimated out-of-frame TCR alpha sharing, but the models matched the sharing seen between unrelated individuals. Conclusions relied on cross-sectional statistical analysis, since the same donors could not be followed over many years. Compared with coincidental sharing between unrelated individuals, an excess of low generation-probability sequences was observed among out-of-frame TCR alpha sequences shared between twins.

Every donor was a healthy Caucasian. Three unrelated non-twin adults were also sequenced: a male aged 18 to 30, a male aged 50 to 60 and a female aged 50 to 60. Miltenyi CD45RO+ enrichment and human naive T-cell isolation kits were used to isolate memory (CD45RO+) and naive T cells from PBMC. This chain is built from TRBV27 and TRBJ1-1, with 8 middle bases fitting TRBD1. Sequenced input: naive T cells sorted from blood. The cell subset or site label, as the study defines it: cells isolated with a human naive T-cell isolation kit. The receptor's source is a man younger than 30 in good health. The CDR3 protein sequence reads: CASSPGTGLSPGANTEAFF. The DNA is TGTGCCAGCAGCCCTGGGACAGGCCTCAGTCCGGGCGCGAACACTGAAGCTTTCTTT.